This T cell receptor beta chain emerged from a study of OX40 agonist ivuxolimab in advanced cancers. Whole-study context: Patients' therapy was ivuxolimab, an antibody that acts as an agonist of OX40 (CD134). All patients had ivuxolimab intravenously every 2 weeks at 0.01 to 10 mg/kg. Whole-study findings and limits: Normalized expansion of T-cell clones was also low for some nonresponders.

Of note for this clone: Its antigen is as yet unknown.

The table came from immunoSEQ multiplex PCR; TCRdb's copy has only in-frame clones and leaves some out. The profile shows about 160,000 clones, roughly 94% of them singletons. The sequencing used CD4+ or CD8+ T cells sorted from blood, collected in a trial of the OX40 agonist ivuxolimab. This clonotype was obtained from an adult with an advanced solid tumor such as melanoma, head and neck, liver or kidney cancer.

CDR3 nucleotide sequence: TGTGCCAGCCTTCTCCGGGGGAGGCATGAGCAGTTCTTC. It is translated as CASLLRGRHEQFF. The chain recombines TRBV28 with TRBJ2-1; D possibly corresponds to TRBD2 (6 bases). There are 13 residues in the CDR3. CDR1 is MDHEN, CDR2 SYDVKM, per germline. The ends were cut back, 8 bases at V and 8 bases at J, with 16 bases in the middle.